Presented here are 27 T cell receptor beta chains from one specimen sequenced in a study of shared clonotypes between healthy human individuals. The assay was immunoSEQ multiplex PCR, and TCRdb's table has in-frame clones only and misses some. The table records roughly 1.4 million clones, approximately 98.5% of them present only once. The specimen was naive CD4+ T cells sorted from blood. This sample's subset: CD45RA+ positively selected. Source of these receptors: a man aged 25-45 years in good health.

Remarks on this clone: The same CDR3 can be traced to other DNA sequences in this sample. The chain uses TRBV5-4 and TRBJ1-4; 7 bases fit TRBD1. V lost 3 bases to trimming and J lost 4 bases; unmatched junction nucleotides: 3. Germline V gene sequence: CDR1 SGHNT, CDR2 YYREEE (reference sequence). The CDR3 spans 14 residues. CDR3 loop: CASSSGQINEKLFF. The CDR3 nucleotides read TGTGCCAGCAGCTCGGGACAGATTAATGAAAAACTGTTTTTT.

V is TRBV4-3 and J is TRBJ2-1; no firm D call. The CDR3 runs to 12 residues. V gave up 0 bases and J gave up 9 bases, with 6 bases separating them. In germline, CDR1 is LGHNA, CDR2 YSLEER. The CDR3 DNA reads as TGCGCCAGCAGCCAAGATTCGAGTGAGCAGTTCTTC. Translation gives CASSQDSSEQFF.

The chain links TRBV11-2 to TRBJ2-1; no clear D. Trimming removed 5 bases from V and 3 bases from J, with 11 bases in between. The CDR3 length is 14 residues. Germline V CDR1 and CDR2: SGHAT, FQNNGV. The CDR3 protein is CASSPDPFYNEQFF. The CDR3 DNA reads as TGTGCCAGCAGCCCCGACCCTTTCTACAATGAGCAGTTCTTC.

The chain recombines TRBV11-2 with TRBJ2-7; TRBD1 or TRBD2 may be the D gene (5 bases each). CDR1 and CDR2 from the germline V gene are SGHAT and FQNNGV. The ends were cut back, 10 bases at V and 3 bases at J, with 16 bases in the middle. This CDR3 has 13 residues. The chain's CDR3 is CATRRGPYYEQYF. DNA for the CDR3: TGTGCCACCCGAAGGGGACCATACTACGAGCAGTACTTC.

This clone came up once. The rearrangement uses TRBV7-6 and TRBJ2-1; TRBD2 matches at 12 bases. This CDR3 is built from 18 residues. V shed 5 bases, J shed 2 bases, and the junction held 10 bases outside the gene matches. Germline-derived CDR1 and CDR2 are SGHVS and FNYEAQ. This CDR3 reads CASSPGLAGLGTYNEQFF. DNA of the CDR3: TGTGCCAGCAGCCCGGGACTAGCGGGCCTAGGCACCTACAATGAGCAGTTCTTC.

J is TRBJ2-7 and V is TRBV7-2; D is unclear. The CDR3 extends over 14 amino acids. V gave up 3 bases and J gave up 1 base, with 10 bases separating them. The germline gives CDR1 SGHTA, CDR2 FQGNSA. CDR3: CASSFGTMSYEQYF. CDR3 in DNA: TGTGCCAGCAGCTTCGGCACTATGTCCTACGAGCAGTACTTC.

The chain combines TRBV29-1 with TRBJ1-1; perhaps TRBD1 as D (5 bases). The V gene's germline CDR1 is SQVTM and CDR2 ANQGSEA. There are 13 residues in the CDR3. Deletions cut 3 bases from V and 7 bases from J, with 15 bases between. CDR3 coding DNA: TGCAGCGTTGAGGGCGGGGCGGTGGGTGAAGCTTTCTTT. It encodes CSVEGGAVGEAFF. Full variable domain (missing parts from reference TRBV29-1 and TRBJ1-1): SAVISQKPSRDICQRGTSLTIQCQVDSQVTMMFWYRQQPGQSLTLIATANQGSEATYESGFVIDKFPISRPNLTFSTLTVSNMSPEDSSIYLCSVEGGAVGEAFFGQGTRLTVV.

This chain connects TRBV15 to TRBJ2-1; 15 bases are shared with TRBD2. The trim removed 3 bases at V and 0 bases at J, leaving 12 bases unmatched. Germline V lookup: CDR1 LNHNV, CDR2 YYDKDF (reference sequence). The CDR3 spans 21 residues. CDR3 DNA: TGTGCCACCAGCAGCTGGACGGGACTAGCGGGAGGAATAAGCTCCTACAATGAGCAGTTCTTC. It encodes CATSSWTGLAGGISSYNEQFF. The full variable domain, completed using reference TRBV15 and TRBJ2-1, is DAMVIQNPRYQVTQFGKPVTLSCSQTLNHNVMYWYQQKSSQAPKLLFHYYDKDFNNEADTPDNFQSRRPNTSFCFLDIRSPGLGDTAMYLCATSSWTGLAGGISSYNEQFFGPGTRLTVL.

The CDR3 DNA sequence: TGTGCCAGCAGCCACACAGTCGCTAACACTGAAGCTTTCTTT. Its translation is CASSHTVANTEAFF. The genes are TRBV5-4 and TRBJ1-1; D gene unclear. Germline V gene sequence: CDR1 SGHNT, CDR2 YYREEE (reference sequence). CDR3 length: 14 residues. V gave up 4 bases and J gave up 2 bases, with 12 bases separating them.

The chain has TRBV27 and TRBJ2-3; D gene unclear. Between the trimmed V and J ends, which lost 7 bases and 10 bases, there was a span of 15 bases. Germline V gene data show CDR1 as MNHEY and CDR2 as SMNVEV (reference sequence). There are 12 residues in the CDR3. CDR3 residues: CASTKLGLPQYF. In DNA, the CDR3 is TGTGCCAGCACTAAACTCGGCCTACCGCAGTATTTT.

This clone has a single count. V and J are TRBV5-4 and TRBJ2-2; possibly TRBD1 or TRBD2 for D (5 bases each). Trimming stripped 3 bases from V and 1 base from J, with 10 bases between. This CDR3 has 15 amino acids. Germline CDR1 and CDR2: SGHNT and YYREEE (reference sequence). CDR3: CASSSGDRNTGELFF. CDR3 nucleotides: TGTGCCAGCAGCTCCGGGGACCGGAACACCGGGGAGCTGTTTTTT.

The chain has TRBV7-6 and TRBJ2-7; TRBD1 is a possible D gene (7 bases). The CDR3 runs 17 residues. Trimming removed 1 base from V and 1 base from J, with 17 bases in between. Germline loops: CDR1 SGHVS, CDR2 FNYEAQ. CDR3 sequence (DNA): TGTGCCAGCAGCTTAGTCGGGTGGGGGGACAGATCCTACGAGCAGTACTTC. Translating it yields CASSLVGWGDRSYEQYF.

The chain employs TRBV6-5 and TRBJ2-7; D unclear. This CDR3 has 11 residues. Germline V gene lookup returns CDR1 MNHEY and CDR2 SVGAGI. The V gene lost 6 bases and the J gene lost 4 bases, with 7 bases spanning the gap. CDR3 nucleotides: TGTGCCAGCAGGAATAGTTACGAGCAGTACTTC. It yields the protein CASRNSYEQYF.

A remark on this clone: The sample has other DNA sequences that encode this CDR3 too. V usage is TRBV18 and J usage is TRBJ2-7; 8 nucleotides line up with TRBD1. Germline CDR1 KGHSH, CDR2 LQKENI. The length of the CDR3 is 15 residues. V shed 6 bases, J shed 0 bases, and the junction held 7 bases outside the gene matches. The DNA of the CDR3 is TGTGCCAGCTCCCCCGGACAGGGTAACTCCTACGAGCAGTACTTC. It specifies CASSPGQGNSYEQYF.

The genes are TRBV29-1 and TRBJ2-2; D is undetermined. The CDR3 length is 13 residues. Trimming shortened V by 4 bases and J by 2 bases, and 8 bases separated the two germline ends. Germline CDR1 reads SQVTM; CDR2 reads ANQGSEA. The CDR3 nucleotides are TGCAGCGTTGGCCTCCCCAACACCGGGGAGCTGTTTTTT. Its protein product is CSVGLPNTGELFF.

The chain carries TRBV30 and TRBJ2-7, with D possibly matching TRBD2 (6 bases). This CDR3 comprises 15 residues. V was cut by 1 base and J by 2 bases, with 15 bases left in between. Germline V gene lookup returns CDR1 GTSNPN and CDR2 SVGIG (reference sequence). CDR3 protein: CAWSGGTGLTYEQYF. The CDR3 DNA sequence: TGTGCCTGGAGTGGTGGGACGGGACTCACCTACGAGCAGTACTTC. The variable domain in full, completed from reference TRBV30 and TRBJ2-7, reads SQTIHQWPATLVQPVGSPLSLECTVEGTSNPNLYWYRQAAGRGLQLLFYSVGIGQISSEVPQNLSASRPQDRQFILSSKKLLLSDSGFYLCAWSGGTGLTYEQYFGPGTRLTVT.

V is TRBV21-1 and J is TRBJ1-5; TRBD1, the D gene given by the table, was not confirmed from the DNA. TRBV21-1 is a documented pseudogene. CDR3 length: 18 residues. The CDR3 spells CASSKGGRTGLSNQPQHF. CDR3 DNA: TGTGCCAGCAGCAAAGGGGGTCGGACAGGATTAAGCAATCAGCCCCAGCATTTT.

The CDR3 spells CASSQEQGSYNEQFF. Here the CDR3 DNA reads TGCGCCAGCAGCCAAGAACAGGGCTCCTACAATGAGCAGTTCTTC. The J gene is TRBJ2-1, the V gene TRBV4-1; maybe TRBD1 (6 bases). Germline lookup yields CDR1 MGHRA and CDR2 YSYEKL. Trimming shortened V by 0 bases and J by 0 bases, and 6 bases separated the two germline ends. The CDR3 has 15 residues.

The CDR3 spells CATREAGPSTDTQYF. The CDR3 DNA is TGTGCCACCAGAGAGGCAGGACCTAGCACAGATACGCAGTATTTT. The V gene is TRBV28, the J gene TRBJ2-3, with D hard to call. The CDR3 sequence is 15 residues long. The V gene lost 10 bases and the J gene lost 0 bases, with 17 bases spanning the gap. Germline CDR1 MDHEN, CDR2 SYDVKM.

V gene TRBV7-2 combines with J gene TRBJ2-3, with D hard to call. V lost 0 bases and J 3 bases, leaving 7 bases between the germline ends. The CDR3 is 14 residues long. Germline V gene sequence: CDR1 SGHTA, CDR2 FQGNSA. DNA for the CDR3: TGTGCCAGCAGCTTAGCGGAGTATACAGATACGCAGTATTTT. Protein sequence: CASSLAEYTDTQYF.

In this sample, this clone turned up a few times. This chain links TRBV5-4 with TRBJ1-2; 7 nucleotides match TRBD1. CDR3 length equals 16 residues. V shed 0 bases, J shed 7 bases, and the junction held 12 bases outside the gene matches. In germline, CDR1 is SGHNT, CDR2 YYREEE (reference sequence). This CDR3 is CASSLVGAGGLTGYTF. The CDR3 bases are TGTGCCAGCAGCTTGGTGGGGGCAGGGGGGTTAACTGGCTACACCTTC.

This clone was detected only once. V and J are TRBV20-1 and TRBJ2-7; D unclear. The CDR3 runs 11 residues. Germline assignment: CDR1 DFQATT and CDR2 SNEGSKA (reference sequence). Trimming pared 3 bases from V and 3 bases from J, leaving 6 bases between. CDR3 protein: CSASWGYEQYF. CDR3 in DNA: TGCAGTGCTAGTTGGGGCTACGAGCAGTACTTC.

The chain recombines TRBV10-3 with TRBJ2-7; possible D gene TRBD1, 6 bases. The ends were cut back, 2 bases at V and 6 bases at J, with 8 bases in the middle. Germline loops: CDR1 ENHRY, CDR2 SYGVKD. The CDR3 contains 12 residues. Here the CDR3 DNA reads TGTGCCATCAGTGAGACAGGGAGCGAGCAGTACTTC. Amino acids: CAISETGSEQYF.

The CDR3 bases are TGTGCCAGCAGTGCCTTACTAGTTTACGAGCAGTACTTC. Protein: CASSALLVYEQYF. The V call is TRBV28, the J call TRBJ2-7; TRBD2 might be the D (5 bases). The CDR3 has 13 residues. V was cut by 5 bases and J by 4 bases, with 12 bases left in between. The germline CDR1 and CDR2 sequences are MDHEN and SYDVKM.

The CDR3 sequence: CATGGQGNTGELFF. In nucleotides, the CDR3 is TGTGCCACCGGGGGACAGGGGAACACCGGGGAGCTGTTTTTT. The rearrangement links TRBV7-9 to TRBJ2-2; TRBD1 aligns across 9 bases. The V gene end was trimmed by 10 bases and the J gene end by 1 base; junction bases not matched to a gene: 4. Germline CDR1 reads SEHNR; CDR2 reads FQNEAQ (reference sequence). The CDR3 consists of 14 residues.

The chain uses TRBV7-6 and TRBJ2-2, with unresolved D. The CDR3 contains 16 residues. Germline V gene data show CDR1 as SGHVS and CDR2 as FNYEAQ. V lost 1 base and J lost 5, with 14 bases in between. This chain's CDR3 is CASSLGSRLTTGELFF. Written as DNA, the CDR3 is TGTGCCAGCAGCTTAGGTTCGAGATTGACGACCGGGGAGCTGTTTTTT.

The chain has TRBV18 and TRBJ1-1; D is unclear. V was clipped by 3 bases and J by 0 bases, with 14 bases between them. The CDR3 totals 16 residues. Germline loops: CDR1 KGHSH, CDR2 LQKENI. The CDR3 bases are TGTGCCAGCTCACCTAGACTGGCGGGTGTGAACACTGAAGCTTTCTTT. It codes for CASSPRLAGVNTEAFF.